Each of the 2 T cell receptor beta chains below was sequenced from the same sample in a study of immune evolution from preneoplasia to lung adenocarcinoma. Sequencing was performed with immunoSEQ multiplex PCR; in TCRdb, only in-frame clones are kept and a portion is missing. The data contain several thousand clones, 60% to 85% of them singletons. The material sequenced was FFPE minimally invasive lung adenocarcinoma tissue. These TCRs come from a person aged 55 to 79 with lung adenocarcinoma.

The J gene is TRBJ2-3, the V gene TRBV6-1; TRBD2 matches 10 bases. CDR3 length equals 17 residues. Germline CDR1 MNHNS, CDR2 SASEGT. After removal of 3 bases from V and 1 base from J, the junction contained 7 bases not matched to a gene. The CDR3 DNA sequence: TGTGCCAGCAGTGATTCTTTTGGGACTAGCGGCACAGATACGCAGTATTTT. This codes for CASSDSFGTSGTDTQYF.

The rearrangement uses TRBV29-1 and TRBJ1-1; D is ambiguous. Per the germline V gene, CDR1 is SQVTM and CDR2 is ANQGSEA. The CDR3 sequence is 10 residues long. The CDR3 nucleotides read TGCAGTGACGGTAACACTGAAGCTTTCTTT. Translating it yields CSDGNTEAFF.